These 25 T cell receptor beta chains share one sample of origin, sequenced in a study of control samples from healthy donors and cancer patients. The method was immunoSEQ multiplex PCR; TCRdb's version includes in-frame clones alone and lacks a portion of them. The table lists under 150,000 clones, more than 85% of them singletons. Material: PBMCs. The receptors here all came from a man aged 45-60 years with head and neck cancer.

As DNA, the CDR3 is TGTGCCAGCAGTTCCTGGACAGGGGCAGGTCAGCCCCAGCATTTT. This codes for CASSSWTGAGQPQHF. The chain uses TRBV6-2 or TRBV6-3 and TRBJ1-5, with 9 positions matching TRBD1. Germline V gene lookup returns CDR1 MNHEY and CDR2 SVGEGT. The CDR3 totals 15 residues. Germline trimming cut 4 bases from V and 6 bases from J; bases unmatched to any gene: 7.

The J gene is TRBJ2-1, the V gene TRBV7-6, with 7 bases identical to TRBD2. The CDR3 sequence is 15 residues long. Germline values: CDR1 SGHVS, CDR2 FNYEAQ. Trimming cost V 3 bases and J 5 bases; bases outside gene matches: 7. This CDR3 is CASSFVGGVNNEQFF. In DNA, the CDR3 is TGTGCCAGCAGCTTCGTGGGGGGGGTAAACAATGAGCAGTTCTTC.

The rearrangement joins TRBV5-1 to TRBJ2-1; 7 positions match TRBD2. From germline, CDR1 is SGHRS and CDR2 YFSETQ. Losses at the gene ends were 0 bases for V and 5 bases for J; bases not matched to a gene: 2. The CDR3 has 14 amino acids. The CDR3 DNA sequence: TGCGCCAGCAGCTTGGGCCTAGCGGACAATGAGCAGTTCTTC. Its translation: CASSLGLADNEQFF. The full variable domain, rest sourced from reference TRBV5-1 and TRBJ2-1, is KAGVTQTPRYLIKTRGQQVTLSCSPISGHRSVSWYQQTPGQGLQFLFEYFSETQRNKGNFPGRFSGRQFSNSRSEMNVSTLELGDSALYLCASSLGLADNEQFFGPGTRLTVL.

V and J are TRBV28 and TRBJ1-3; unclear D gene. The V and J ends lost 4 bases and 0 bases respectively, with 7 bases between them. Per the germline V gene, CDR1 is MDHEN and CDR2 is SYDVKM. The CDR3 totals 14 residues. CDR3 loop: CASSSTASGNTIYF. The CDR3 bases are TGTGCCAGCAGTTCCACAGCCTCTGGAAACACCATATATTTT.

The chain recombines TRBV5-4 with TRBJ2-2; D is uncertain. The CDR3 runs 17 residues. The germline V gene has CDR1 SGHNT and CDR2 YYREEE (reference sequence). The V end lost 3 bases, the J end lost 0 bases, and 15 bases lay between the germline ends. The DNA of the CDR3 is TGTGCCAGCAGCTCGTCCCACACAAAGTCGAACACCGGGGAGCTGTTTTTT. It specifies CASSSSHTKSNTGELFF.

Only one count was recorded for this clone. The V call is TRBV4-2, the J call TRBJ2-5; 7 bases line up with TRBD2. The length of the CDR3 is 14 residues. Germline CDR1 reads LGHNA; CDR2 reads YNFKEQ. J gave up 3 bases and V 1 base, and 2 bases lay outside the gene matches. The CDR3 DNA follows: TGTGCCAGCAGCCAAGGGGGAGGGGAAGAGACCCAGTACTTC. Encoded protein: CASSQGGGEETQYF.

The chain uses TRBV7-6 and TRBJ2-3; no clear D gene. The CDR3 is made up of 14 amino acids. The germline V and J ends were trimmed by 3 bases and 4 bases, with 11 bases remaining between them. Germline CDR1 reads SGHVS; CDR2 reads FNYEAQ. This chain's CDR3 is CASSFTVPPDTQYF. In nucleotides, the CDR3 is TGTGCCAGCAGCTTTACCGTTCCCCCAGATACGCAGTATTTT. Variable domain in full (rest from reference TRBV7-6 and TRBJ2-3): GAGVSQSPRYKVTKRGQDVALRCDPISGHVSLYWYRQALGQGPEFLTYFNYEAQQDKSGLPNDRFSAERPEGSISTLTIQRTEQRDSAMYRCASSFTVPPDTQYFGPGTRLTVL.

The genes are TRBV4-3 and TRBJ1-5, with D perhaps matching TRBD1 (6 bases). The CDR3 loop spans 15 amino acids. V lost 0 bases, J lost 4 bases, and 10 bases lay in between. Per the germline V gene, CDR1 is LGHNA and CDR2 is YSLEER. CDR3 DNA sequence: TGCGCCAGCAGCCAAGATACGGGGGCTAATCAGCCCCAGCATTTT. Translating it yields CASSQDTGANQPQHF.

This chain joins TRBV27 and TRBJ2-7; D possibly corresponds to TRBD1 (5 bases). Germline V gene sequence: CDR1 MNHEY, CDR2 SMNVEV (reference sequence). The germline V and J ends were trimmed by 2 bases and 3 bases, with 8 bases remaining between them. The CDR3 is 13 amino acids. The chain's CDR3 is CASSLRQYYEQYF. CDR3 in DNA: TGTGCCAGCAGTTTAAGACAGTACTACGAGCAGTACTTC.

J is TRBJ2-1 and V is TRBV6-5; the D is unclear. From germline, CDR1 is MNHEY and CDR2 SVGAGI. Trimming removed 8 bases from V and 0 bases from J, with 14 bases in between. This CDR3 has 15 residues. Here the CDR3 reads CASLLTPSSYNEQFF. In DNA form, the CDR3 reads TGTGCCAGCCTACTGACTCCAAGCTCCTACAATGAGCAGTTCTTC.

J is TRBJ1-2 and V is TRBV24-1; no clear D gene. The length of the CDR3 is 14 residues. In germline, CDR1 is KGHDR, CDR2 SFDVKD. Trimming shortened V by 2 bases and J by 1 base, and 7 bases separated the two germline ends. CDR3 in amino acids: CATSDSAGNYGYTF. The CDR3, as DNA: TGTGCCACCAGTGATTCGGCCGGTAACTATGGCTACACCTTC.

CDR3 amino acids: CASSLGPTGGTDTQYF. The CDR3 DNA is TGTGCCAGCAGCTTAGGGCCGACAGGGGGCACAGATACGCAGTATTTT. V and J are TRBV11-2 and TRBJ2-3; 8 positions match TRBD1. CDR1 and CDR2 from the germline V gene are SGHAT and FQNNGV. This CDR3 is built from 16 residues. With 1 base clipped from V and 1 base from J, the junction kept 4 bases outside the gene matches.

This rearrangement joins TRBV7-9 to TRBJ2-1; D is uncertain. Looked up from germline, CDR1 is SEHNR and CDR2 is FQNEAQ (reference sequence). V shed 5 bases and J shed 0 bases, with 17 bases lying between them. The CDR3 runs 17 residues. The CDR3 reads CASSPEWALRSYNEQFF. CDR3 bases: TGTGCCAGCAGCCCTGAGTGGGCCTTACGCTCCTACAATGAGCAGTTCTTC.

The genes are TRBV4-1 and TRBJ1-3; perhaps TRBD1 as D (6 bases). V dropped 4 bases and J dropped 2 bases, with 18 bases sitting between them. The germline V gene has CDR1 MGHRA and CDR2 YSYEKL. The CDR3 loop spans 17 amino acids. The CDR3 DNA is TGCGCCAGCAGCCCACCGGGAGGCAGGGGCCCTGGAAACACCATATATTTT. Protein: CASSPPGGRGPGNTIYF.

Regarding this clone: The junction departs from the called germline gene at one end, perhaps through a read error. The chain employs TRBV7-9 and TRBJ2-2; 10 bases map to TRBD1. The length of the CDR3 is 15 residues. Germline CDR1 and CDR2: SEHNR and FQNEAQ (reference sequence). The CDR3 sequence is CASSLDRGRSGELFF. CDR3 nucleotide sequence: TGTGCCAGCAGTTTAGACAGGGGGCGATCCGGGGAGCTGTTTTTT.

Concerning this clone: The sample contains more than one DNA sequence encoding this CDR3. V gene TRBV29-1 combines with J gene TRBJ2-1, with D maybe TRBD2 (5 bases). The germline V and J ends were trimmed by 7 bases and 4 bases, with 20 bases remaining between them. The CDR3 contains 15 residues. Germline loops: CDR1 SQVTM, CDR2 ANQGSEA. This CDR3 reads CSASLGVGGYNEQFF. CDR3 sequence (DNA): TGCAGCGCATCTCTCGGGGTGGGTGGGTACAATGAGCAGTTCTTC.

The CDR3 here is CASSWGGKAFF. The CDR3 DNA reads TGTGCCAGCAGTTGGGGGGGCAAAGCTTTCTTT. This chain joins TRBV6-2 or TRBV6-3 and TRBJ1-1, with a possible D match to TRBD1 (6 bases). Trimming took off 4 bases at V and 9 bases at J, with 9 bases between the two ends. The CDR3 consists of 11 residues. Germline-derived CDR1 and CDR2 are MNHEY and SVGEGT.

The rearrangement uses TRBV28 and TRBJ2-7; 11 bases fit TRBD1. Germline CDR1 and CDR2: MDHEN and SYDVKM. The CDR3 contains 15 residues. V shed 3 bases and J 4 bases; nucleotides not matched to a gene: 5. The CDR3 bases are TGTGCCAGCAGTTTCGCAGGGACAGGGGGTTACGAGCAGTACTTC. It is translated as CASSFAGTGGYEQYF.

Turning to this clone: The junction departs from germline at one end; a sequencing error may be responsible. This chain uses TRBV6-5 with TRBJ1-2; D remains ambiguous. Germline V gives CDR1 MNHEY, CDR2 SVGAGI. CDR3 length: 13 residues. The CDR3, as DNA: TGTGCCAGCAGTTACTCGAGGTCGGGTTCGGGCTCCTTC. Protein product: CASSYSRSGSGSF.

The chain is built from TRBV7-2 and TRBJ2-1; D possibly matches TRBD1 or TRBD2 (7 bases each). V lost 3 bases, J lost 4 bases, and 13 bases lay in between. The germline CDR1 and CDR2 sequences are SGHTA and FQGNSA. The CDR3 has 15 residues. In nucleotides, the CDR3 is TGTGCCAGCAGCTTTTCAGGGGGGGCGTACAATGAGCAGTTCTTC. The encoded protein is CASSFSGGAYNEQFF.

V and J are TRBV7-9 and TRBJ2-5; 8 nucleotides match TRBD2. The ends lost 5 bases at V and 3 bases at J; junction bases unmatched: 2. The CDR3 totals 13 residues. Germline assignment: CDR1 SEHNR and CDR2 FQNEAQ (reference sequence). CDR3 in DNA: TGTGCCAGCAGCACCGGGGGGGAAGAGACCCAGTACTTC. The encoded protein is CASSTGGEETQYF.

The V gene is TRBV5-6, the J gene TRBJ2-2, with 12 bases matching TRBD2. Trimming removed 5 bases from V and 0 bases from J; junction bases left unmatched: 2. Germline loops: CDR1 SGHDT, CDR2 YYEEEE. The CDR3 is made up of 16 amino acids. CDR3 sequence: CASRRLAGANTGELFF. CDR3 coding DNA: TGTGCCAGCAGAAGACTAGCGGGGGCGAACACCGGGGAGCTGTTTTTT.

This clone was counted a single time. V and J are TRBV29-1 and TRBJ2-3, with TRBD2 matching over 12 bases. Trimming cost V 4 bases and J 1 base; bases outside gene matches: 6. Germline lookup yields CDR1 SQVTM and CDR2 ANQGSEA. The CDR3 spans 16 residues. The CDR3 is CSVGLAGGPGTDTQYF. CDR3 sequence (DNA): TGCAGCGTTGGGCTAGCGGGGGGGCCGGGCACAGATACGCAGTATTTT.

The rearrangement joins TRBV5-1 to TRBJ1-2; TRBD1 agrees at 9 bases. CDR3 length: 15 residues. Germline CDR1 reads SGHRS; CDR2 reads YFSETQ. Germline trimming cut 3 bases from V and 4 bases from J; bases unmatched to any gene: 7. The CDR3 reads CASSSGQGGFYGYTF. The CDR3 DNA reads as TGCGCCAGCAGCTCGGGACAGGGAGGGTTCTATGGCTACACCTTC.

The chain joins TRBV9 to TRBJ2-5, with D perhaps matching TRBD2 (5 bases). The CDR3 sequence is 15 residues long. Germline lookup yields CDR1 SGDLS and CDR2 YYNGEE. The ends were cut back, 0 bases at V and 3 bases at J, with 12 bases in the middle. The DNA for the CDR3 is TGTGCCAGCAGCGTAGATATACTAGTCGAAGAGACCCAGTACTTC. Protein: CASSVDILVEETQYF.